These 7 T cell receptor beta chains were all obtained from the same sample, sequenced in a study of blood T cell repertoires in COVID-19. The method was immunoSEQ multiplex PCR; TCRdb's version includes in-frame clones alone and lacks a portion of them. The data show about 130,000 clones, roughly 90% seen once. Sequences were obtained from peripheral blood. These receptors all come from a man aged 55 to 69 with COVID-19, enrolled during active disease.

The CDR3, as DNA: TGTGCCAGTAGCCCACGGACAGGGGAAAATTCACCCCTCCACTTT. It specifies CASSPRTGENSPLHF. The chain uses TRBV19 and TRBJ1-6, with TRBD1 matching 9 bases. V lost 6 bases and J lost 7; bases outside the gene matches: 7. The CDR3 extends over 15 amino acids. Germline loops: CDR1 LNHDA, CDR2 SQIVND (reference sequence).

This clone was observed at least ten times. V and J are TRBV9 and TRBJ2-3; TRBD2 matches at 9 bases. Germline V gives CDR1 SGDLS, CDR2 YYNGEE. Germline trimming cut 0 bases from V and 5 bases from J; bases unmatched to any gene: 10. The CDR3 is 17 amino acids. CDR3: CASSVELIAGARDTQYF. Written as DNA, the CDR3 is TGTGCCAGCAGCGTAGAACTAATAGCGGGAGCCAGAGATACGCAGTATTTT.

This sequence joins TRBV29-1 and TRBJ2-7; TRBD1 agrees at 7 bases. The CDR3 extends over 11 amino acids. V shed 6 bases and J 8 bases; nucleotides not matched to a gene: 7. Germline assignment: CDR1 SQVTM and CDR2 ANQGSEA. CDR3 nucleotide sequence: TGCAGCGTCCTAGACAGGGACCAGCAGTACTTC. This sequence encodes CSVLDRDQQYF.

In nucleotides, the CDR3 is TGTGCCAGCAGCATGCAGGGTTACAATGAGCAGTTCTTC. As protein: CASSMQGYNEQFF. The genes are TRBV25-1 and TRBJ2-1; D is perhaps TRBD1 (5 bases). V dropped 6 bases and J dropped 4 bases, with 10 bases sitting between them. The CDR3 covers 13 residues. Germline V CDR1 and CDR2: MGHDK, SYGVNS.

J is TRBJ1-5 and V is TRBV5-6; D is undetermined. The CDR3 is made up of 15 amino acids. CDR1 SGHDT and CDR2 YYEEEE come from the germline V gene. Between the trimmed V and J ends, which lost 0 bases and 6 bases, there was a span of 13 bases. The CDR3 spells CASSLEGAGFQPQHF. CDR3 coding DNA: TGTGCCAGCAGCTTGGAAGGTGCGGGGTTTCAGCCCCAGCATTTT. Together with reference TRBV5-6 and TRBJ1-5, the CDR3 gives the full variable domain: DAGVTQSPTHLIKTRGQQVTLRCSPKSGHDTVSWYQQALGQGPQFIFQYYEEEERQRGNFPDRFSGHQFPNYSSELNVNALLLGDSALYLCASSLEGAGFQPQHFGDGTRLSIL.

The chain is built from TRBV11-2 and TRBJ1-4, with D perhaps TRBD1 (6 bases). Germline assignment: CDR1 SGHAT and CDR2 FQNNGV. The ends were cut back, 5 bases at V and 8 bases at J, with 21 bases in the middle. This CDR3 has 16 residues. This CDR3 is CASSLQNREREEKLFF. CDR3 nucleotides: TGTGCCAGCAGCCTCCAAAACAGGGAACGGGAAGAAAAACTGTTTTTT.

The chain couples TRBV5-1 to TRBJ2-7, with TRBD2 identical over 12 bases. Germline-derived CDR1 and CDR2 are SGHRS and YFSETQ. The ends lost 0 bases at V and 9 bases at J; junction bases unmatched: 25. The length of the CDR3 is 21 residues. The CDR3 coding sequence is TGCGCCAGCAGCTTGGTTAGTCCGGGTCTACTAGCGGGAGGACCGTCCCTTCTGCAGTACTTC. This translates into CASSLVSPGLLAGGPSLLQYF. The complete variable domain, with remaining parts taken from reference TRBV5-1 and TRBJ2-7, reads KAGVTQTPRYLIKTRGQQVTLSCSPISGHRSVSWYQQTPGQGLQFLFEYFSETQRNKGNFPGRFSGRQFSNSRSEMNVSTLELGDSALYLCASSLVSPGLLAGGPSLLQYFGPGTRLTVT.